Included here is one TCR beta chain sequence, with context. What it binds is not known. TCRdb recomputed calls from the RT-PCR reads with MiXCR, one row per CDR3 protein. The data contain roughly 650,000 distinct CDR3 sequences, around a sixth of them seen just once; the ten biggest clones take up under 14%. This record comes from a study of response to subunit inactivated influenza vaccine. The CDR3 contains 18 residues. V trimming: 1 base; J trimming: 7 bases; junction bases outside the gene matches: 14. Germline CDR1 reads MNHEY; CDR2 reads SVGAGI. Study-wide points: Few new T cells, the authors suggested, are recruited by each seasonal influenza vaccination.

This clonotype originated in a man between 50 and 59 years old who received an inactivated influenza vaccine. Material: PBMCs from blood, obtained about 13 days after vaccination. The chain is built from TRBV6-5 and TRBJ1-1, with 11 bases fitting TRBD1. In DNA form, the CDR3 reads TGTGCCAGCAGTTACTATTTAAGGACAGGGGGCAGCCTCAATGAAGCTTTCTTT. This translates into CASSYYLRTGGSLNEAFF.